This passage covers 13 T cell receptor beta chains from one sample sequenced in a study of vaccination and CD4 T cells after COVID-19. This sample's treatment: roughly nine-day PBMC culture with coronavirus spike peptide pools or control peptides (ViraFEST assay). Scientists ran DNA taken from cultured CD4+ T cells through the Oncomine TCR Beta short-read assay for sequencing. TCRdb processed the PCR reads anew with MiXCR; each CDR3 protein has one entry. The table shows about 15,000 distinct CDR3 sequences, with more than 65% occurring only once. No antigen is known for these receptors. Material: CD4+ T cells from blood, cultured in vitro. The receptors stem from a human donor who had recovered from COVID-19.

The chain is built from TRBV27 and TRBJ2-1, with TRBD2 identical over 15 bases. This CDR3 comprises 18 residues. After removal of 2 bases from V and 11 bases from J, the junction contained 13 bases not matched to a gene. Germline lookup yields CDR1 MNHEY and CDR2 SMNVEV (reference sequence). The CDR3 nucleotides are TGTGCCAGCAGTTTAAGGCCGGAAGGGACTAGCGGGAGGATTCAGCAGTTCTTC. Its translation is CASSLRPEGTSGRIQQFF.

As DNA, the CDR3 is TGCAGCGTCCTTCCGGGACACCTGAACACTGAAGCTTTCTTT. Its translation: CSVLPGHLNTEAFF. V gene TRBV29-1 combines with J gene TRBJ1-1, with D perhaps TRBD1 (6 bases). V was clipped by 6 bases and J by 0 bases, with 14 bases between them. The CDR3 is 14 amino acids. Germline V gene data show CDR1 as SQVTM and CDR2 as ANQGSEA.

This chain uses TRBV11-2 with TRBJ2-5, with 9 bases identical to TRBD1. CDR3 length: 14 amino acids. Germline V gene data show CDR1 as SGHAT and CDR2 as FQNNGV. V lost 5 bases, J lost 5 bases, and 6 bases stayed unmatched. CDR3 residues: CASSPDRGWETQYF. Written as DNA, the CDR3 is TGTGCCAGCAGCCCCGACAGGGGGTGGGAGACCCAGTACTTC.

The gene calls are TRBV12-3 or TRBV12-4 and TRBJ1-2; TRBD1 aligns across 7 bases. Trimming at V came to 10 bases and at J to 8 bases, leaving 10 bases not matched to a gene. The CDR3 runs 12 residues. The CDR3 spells CATSVTGNGYTF. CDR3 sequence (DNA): TGTGCCACCTCGGTGACAGGGAACGGCTACACCTTC.

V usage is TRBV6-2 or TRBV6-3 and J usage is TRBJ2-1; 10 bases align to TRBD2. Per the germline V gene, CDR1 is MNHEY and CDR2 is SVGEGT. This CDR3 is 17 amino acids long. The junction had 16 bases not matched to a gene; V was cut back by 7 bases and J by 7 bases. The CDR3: CASNSARLAGVGNEQFF. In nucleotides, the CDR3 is TGTGCCAGCAACTCGGCTCGGCTAGCGGGAGTGGGGAATGAGCAGTTCTTC.

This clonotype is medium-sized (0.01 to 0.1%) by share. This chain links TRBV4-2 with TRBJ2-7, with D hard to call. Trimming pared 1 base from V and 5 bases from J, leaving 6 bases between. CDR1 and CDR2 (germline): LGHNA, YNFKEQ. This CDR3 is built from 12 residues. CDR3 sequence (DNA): TGTGCCAGCAGCCAAGGTGATGACGAGCAGTACTTC. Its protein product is CASSQGDDEQYF.

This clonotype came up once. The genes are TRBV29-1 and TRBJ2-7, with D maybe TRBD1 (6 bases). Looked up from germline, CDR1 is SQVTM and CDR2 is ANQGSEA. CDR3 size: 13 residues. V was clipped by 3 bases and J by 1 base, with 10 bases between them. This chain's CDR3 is CSVDLGTSYEQYF. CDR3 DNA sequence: TGCAGCGTTGATCTGGGGACATCCTACGAGCAGTACTTC.

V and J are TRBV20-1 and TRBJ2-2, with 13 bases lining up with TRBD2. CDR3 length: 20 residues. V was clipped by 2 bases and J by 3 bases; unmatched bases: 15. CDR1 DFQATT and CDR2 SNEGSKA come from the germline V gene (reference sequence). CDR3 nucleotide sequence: TGCAGTGCTAGACTGGACGGATTACTAGCGGGAGGGTCTTACACCGGGGAGCTGTTTTTT. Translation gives CSARLDGLLAGGSYTGELFF.

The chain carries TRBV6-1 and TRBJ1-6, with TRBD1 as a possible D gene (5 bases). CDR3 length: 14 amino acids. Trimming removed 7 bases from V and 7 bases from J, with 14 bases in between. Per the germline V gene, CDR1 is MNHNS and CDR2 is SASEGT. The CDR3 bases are TGTGCCAGCACCAGGACACGGTTAAATTCACCCCTCCACTTT. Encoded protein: CASTRTRLNSPLHF.

This CDR3 reads CASSLAPQETQYF. Written as DNA, the CDR3 is TGTGCCAGCAGCTTAGCCCCTCAAGAGACCCAGTACTTC. The rearrangement uses TRBV7-3 and TRBJ2-5; D is ambiguous. Germline-derived CDR1 and CDR2 are SGHTA and FQGTGA. The V gene lost 2 bases and the J gene lost 2 bases, with 6 bases spanning the gap. The CDR3 has 13 amino acids.

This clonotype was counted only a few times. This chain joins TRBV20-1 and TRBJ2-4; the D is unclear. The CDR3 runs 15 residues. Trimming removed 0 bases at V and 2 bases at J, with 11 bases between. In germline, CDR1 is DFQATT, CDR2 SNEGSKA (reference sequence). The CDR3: CSARDPTSTKNIQYF. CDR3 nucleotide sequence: TGCAGTGCTAGAGATCCGACCTCTACCAAAAACATTCAGTACTTC.

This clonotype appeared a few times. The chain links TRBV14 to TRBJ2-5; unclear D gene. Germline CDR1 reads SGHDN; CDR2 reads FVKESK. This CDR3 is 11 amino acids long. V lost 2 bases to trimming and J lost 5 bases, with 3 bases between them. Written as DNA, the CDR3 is TGTGCCAGCAGCCAACGGGAGACCCAGTACTTC. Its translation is CASSQRETQYF.

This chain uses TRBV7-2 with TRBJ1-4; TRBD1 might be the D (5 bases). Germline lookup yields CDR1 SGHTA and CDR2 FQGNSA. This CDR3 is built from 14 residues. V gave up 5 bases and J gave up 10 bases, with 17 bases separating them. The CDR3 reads CASSGGMRAGKLFF. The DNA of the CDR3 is TGTGCCAGCAGCGGGGGTATGAGGGCTGGAAAACTGTTTTTT.